This T cell receptor (beta chain) is from a study of regulatory T cells in long-lasting Graves disease. CDR3 length: 13 amino acids. Trimming took off 5 bases at V and 5 bases at J, with 12 bases between the two ends. CDR1 is MDHEN, CDR2 SYDVKM, per germline. Combining iRepertoire HTBI primers with Arm-PCR of CDR3 regions, the authors built TCR beta libraries. TCRdb ran MiXCR on the multiplex PCR reads and lists one entry per CDR3 protein. The repertoire consists of 350,000 to 450,000 distinct CDR3 sequences, with roughly a fifth occurring once and the leading ten covering 14%. In this sample, this clonotype turned up many times. Described time point: persistent/refractory GD, antithyroid drugs over 5 years with positive TRAb. RNA isolated from PBMCs was used to make the TCR library.

The receptor was isolated from a female donor with Graves disease. Here the sequenced sample was peripheral blood mononuclear cells (PBMCs), taken when the disease was refractory, from a patient treated with antithyroid drugs. This sequence joins TRBV28 and TRBJ2-5, with D hard to call. The CDR3, as DNA: TGTGCCAGCAGTCCCGGCCGTATGGAGACCCAGTACTTC. Translating it yields CASSPGRMETQYF.